This T cell receptor beta chain comes out of a study of CD8 T cells in Susac syndrome. A quantity of about 0.45 to 1 ug RNA underwent reverse transcription using random hexamers. A multiplex approach, immunoSEQ multiplex PCR, amplified TCR beta CDR3 across 54 Vbeta and 13 Jbeta. Each CDR3 protein gets one entry after TCRdb re-called the immunoSEQ multiplex PCR reads with MiXCR. The table records about 300,000 distinct CDR3 sequences, 65% to 90% of them present only once. The germline V and J ends were trimmed by 2 bases and 4 bases, with 15 bases remaining between them. The CDR3 sequence is 15 residues long. Germline V lookup: CDR1 MGHRA, CDR2 YSYEKL. CD8+ and CD4+ blood T cells underwent TCR beta sequencing.

The receptor was derived from a human donor with multiple sclerosis. This rearrangement joins TRBV4-1 to TRBJ2-7; D is perhaps TRBD2 (6 bases). Sequences were obtained from CD8+ T cells from PBMCs. This CDR3 reads CASSQSPGLLYEQYF. The CDR3 DNA sequence: TGCGCCAGCAGCCAATCCCCGGGACTCCTTTACGAGCAGTACTTC.